This T cell receptor beta chain was retrieved from a study of cytomegalovirus exposure and HLA in healthy donors. Study as a whole: As released early, the data held around 80 million unique TCRs from HLA-typed donors. Study-wide results and caveats: Later analysis indicated greater clonal expansion among HLA-associated TCR beta chains than among equally common other chains. Altogether, 150 to 200 TCR beta chains were recorded as cytomegalovirus-associated.

Regarding this clone: Its antigen remains unknown.

The study ran its PCR with 60 Vbeta and 13 Jbeta primers. TCRdb's copy holds only in-frame clones and misses some; the assay was immunoSEQ multiplex PCR. The sample has 95,000 to 150,000 clones, over 9.5% seen once. CDR1 is GTSNPN and CDR2 is SVGIG in the germline V gene (reference sequence). The V gene lost 4 bases and the J gene lost 1 base, with 10 bases spanning the gap. CDR3 length: 14 amino acids. The source of this sequence is a young woman in good health and CMV-seropositive. The sequencing input was PBMCs. The rearrangement uses TRBV30 and TRBJ1-4; D might be TRBD1 (6 bases). Written as DNA, the CDR3 is TGTGCCTGGACCAGGGGACGAACTAATGAAAAACTGTTTTTT. Translated: CAWTRGRTNEKLFF.